This T cell receptor beta chain was sequenced during a study of CD8+ T cells in alopecia areata. Study-wide results and caveats: Scalp data also include sequences from resident alphabeta T cells of normal skin.

The V gene's germline CDR1 is LNHNV and CDR2 YYDKDF (reference sequence). The CDR3 is 18 amino acids. Trimming removed 0 bases at V and 0 bases at J, with 17 bases between. As for this clone: Its antigen is still unknown.

After isolation, RNA underwent reverse transcription to generate cDNA as the sequencing template. This table comes from immunoSEQ multiplex PCR, and its TCRdb copy is limited to in-frame clones, with some not included. The profile shows some 130,000 clones, around 60% of them singletons. This specimen consisted of CD4+ T cells sorted from blood, obtained at week 0. The chain links TRBV15 to TRBJ1-2, with no clear D. The source of this sequence is a human donor with alopecia areata. The CDR3 coding sequence is TGTGCCACCAGCAGAGATGTGGGTTTTGAGGTGGCTAACTATGGCTACACCTTC. It encodes CATSRDVGFEVANYGYTF.